This TCR beta chain was captured in a study of blood T cell repertoires in COVID-19. Background on the study: The study drew acute and convalescent COVID-19 samples from the United States, Italy and Spain. Sources were T cells, B-cell-depleted T cells, or PBMCs; the material itself was cDNA or gDNA.

This clone was seen a handful of times. With 5 bases clipped from V and 5 bases from J, the junction kept 11 bases outside the gene matches. The CDR3 spans 15 residues. CDR1 and CDR2 from the germline V gene are SGHRS and YFSETQ. Here immunoSEQ multiplex PCR was the method, and the copy in TCRdb shows in-frame clones only, minus some. In the table there are some 60,000 clones, more than 85% of which are singletons. The rearrangement joins TRBV5-1 to TRBJ2-5; 8 nucleotides match TRBD2. This receptor was obtained from a man aged 65 to 85 with acute or convalescent COVID-19. Sequenced: peripheral blood. The CDR3 DNA follows: TGCGCCAGCAGACCCGGGGGGGACGGGTTTGAGACCCAGTACTTC. It is translated as CASRPGGDGFETQYF.